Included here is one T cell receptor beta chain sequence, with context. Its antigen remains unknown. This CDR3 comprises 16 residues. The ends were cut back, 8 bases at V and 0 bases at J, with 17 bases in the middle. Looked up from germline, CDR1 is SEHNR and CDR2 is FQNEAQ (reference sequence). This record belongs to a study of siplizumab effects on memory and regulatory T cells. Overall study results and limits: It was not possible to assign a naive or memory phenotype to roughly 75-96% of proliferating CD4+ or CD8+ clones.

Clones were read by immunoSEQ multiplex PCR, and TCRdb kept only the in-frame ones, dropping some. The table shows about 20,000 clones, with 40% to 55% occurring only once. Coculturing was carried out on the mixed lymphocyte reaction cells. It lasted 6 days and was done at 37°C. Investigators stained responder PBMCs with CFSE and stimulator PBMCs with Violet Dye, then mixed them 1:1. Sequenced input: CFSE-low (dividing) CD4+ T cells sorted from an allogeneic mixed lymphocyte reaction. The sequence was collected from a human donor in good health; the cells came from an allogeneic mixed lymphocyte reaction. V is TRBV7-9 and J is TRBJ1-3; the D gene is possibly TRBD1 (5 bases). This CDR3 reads CASGTRGRGSGNTIYF. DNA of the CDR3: TGTGCCAGCGGGACCCGGGGACGAGGCTCTGGAAACACCATATATTTT.